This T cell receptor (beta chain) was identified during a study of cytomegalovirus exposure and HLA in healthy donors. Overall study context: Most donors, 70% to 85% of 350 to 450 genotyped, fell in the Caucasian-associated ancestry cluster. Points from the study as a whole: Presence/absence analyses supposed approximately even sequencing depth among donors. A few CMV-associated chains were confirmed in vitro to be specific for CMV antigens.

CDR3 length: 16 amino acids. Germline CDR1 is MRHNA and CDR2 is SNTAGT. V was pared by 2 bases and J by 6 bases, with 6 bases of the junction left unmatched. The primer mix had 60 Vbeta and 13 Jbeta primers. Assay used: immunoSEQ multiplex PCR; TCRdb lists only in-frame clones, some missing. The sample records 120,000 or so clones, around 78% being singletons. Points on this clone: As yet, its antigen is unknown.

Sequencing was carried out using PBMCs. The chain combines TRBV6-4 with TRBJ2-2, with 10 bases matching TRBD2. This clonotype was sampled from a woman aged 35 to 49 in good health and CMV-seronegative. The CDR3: CASSDGDLAGAGELFF. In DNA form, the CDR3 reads TGTGCCAGCAGTGACGGGGATCTAGCGGGAGCCGGGGAGCTGTTTTTT.